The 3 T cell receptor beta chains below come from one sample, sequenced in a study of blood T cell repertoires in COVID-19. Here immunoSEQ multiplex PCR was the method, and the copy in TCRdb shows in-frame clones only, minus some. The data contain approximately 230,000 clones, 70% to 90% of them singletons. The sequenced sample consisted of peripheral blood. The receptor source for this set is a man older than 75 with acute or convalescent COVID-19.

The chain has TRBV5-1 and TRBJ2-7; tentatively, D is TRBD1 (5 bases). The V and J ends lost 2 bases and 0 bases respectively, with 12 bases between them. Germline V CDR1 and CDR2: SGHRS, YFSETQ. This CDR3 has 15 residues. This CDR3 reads CASSLGPGNSYEQYF. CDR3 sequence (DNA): TGCGCCAGCAGCTTAGGGCCAGGGAACTCCTACGAGCAGTACTTC.

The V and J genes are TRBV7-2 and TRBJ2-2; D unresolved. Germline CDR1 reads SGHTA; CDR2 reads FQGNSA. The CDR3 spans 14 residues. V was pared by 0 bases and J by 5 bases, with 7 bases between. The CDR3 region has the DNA TGTGCCAGCAGCTTAGCAAGCAGGACCGGGGAGCTGTTTTTT. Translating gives CASSLASRTGELFF.

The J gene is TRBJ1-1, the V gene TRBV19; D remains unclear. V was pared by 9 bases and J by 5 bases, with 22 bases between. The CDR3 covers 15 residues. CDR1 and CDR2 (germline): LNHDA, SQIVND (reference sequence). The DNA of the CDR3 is TGTGCCAGCCAGAAATCGACACCAAGTGTAACTGAAGCTTTCTTT. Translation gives CASQKSTPSVTEAFF. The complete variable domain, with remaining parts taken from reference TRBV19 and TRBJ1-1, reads DGGITQSPKYLFRKEGQNVTLSCEQNLNHDAMYWYRQDPGQGLRLIYYSQIVNDFQKGDIAEGYSVSREKKESFPLTVTSAQKNPTAFYLCASQKSTPSVTEAFFGQGTRLTVV.